This entry lists 31 T cell receptor beta chains sequenced from one sample in a study of Ad26.COV2.S vaccination and SARS-CoV-2 variants. Here immunoSEQ multiplex PCR was the method, and the copy in TCRdb shows in-frame clones only, minus some. The sample comprises just over 350,000 clones, around 90% of which are singletons, and around 4% rests with the top ten. This material consisted of peripheral blood, taken after recovery from COVID-19. These receptors were collected from a human donor who had recovered from COVID-19.

This rearrangement joins TRBV16 to TRBJ2-7; TRBD1 is a possible D gene (5 bases). The germline V and J ends were trimmed by 0 bases and 3 bases, with 12 bases remaining between them. Germline CDR1 is KGHSY and CDR2 is FQNENV. This CDR3 is 15 amino acids long. The CDR3 coding sequence is TGTGCCAGCAGCCAATCGCAGGGCGTAGTCTACGAGCAGTACTTC. It specifies CASSQSQGVVYEQYF.

The chain links TRBV29-1 to TRBJ1-1, with D possibly TRBD1 on 6 matching bases. Germline V lookup: CDR1 SQVTM, CDR2 ANQGSEA. V was cut by 7 bases and J by 0 bases, with 15 bases left in between. This CDR3 contains 14 residues. The CDR3 here is CSAQQGFLNTEAFF. The CDR3 nucleotides are TGCAGCGCACAACAGGGTTTTCTGAACACTGAAGCTTTCTTT.

A single count supports this clone. The chain uses TRBV12-3 or TRBV12-4 and TRBJ1-5; no clear D gene. V gave up 3 bases and J gave up 4 bases, with 7 bases separating them. The CDR3 loop spans 13 amino acids. DNA of the CDR3: TGTGCCAGCAGTTTTGGGCGAAATCAGCCCCAGCATTTT. Translation: CASSFGRNQPQHF.

The rearrangement links TRBV6-5 to TRBJ1-1; D possibly corresponds to TRBD1 (6 bases). Trimming pared 6 bases from V and 5 bases from J, leaving 16 bases between. Germline V CDR1 and CDR2: MNHEY, SVGAGI. The CDR3 loop spans 14 amino acids. CDR3 bases: TGTGCCAGCAGCCGCAGCGGGGGGCGGACTGAAGCTTTCTTT. Translated: CASSRSGGRTEAFF.

The chain carries TRBV18 and TRBJ2-1; 8 bases align to TRBD1. Germline-derived CDR1 and CDR2 are KGHSH and LQKENI. The CDR3 has 14 residues. V lost 9 bases and J lost 4; bases outside the gene matches: 8. CDR3 residues: CASSVRGPYNEQFF. The CDR3 DNA is TGTGCCAGTAGCGTCAGGGGGCCTTACAATGAGCAGTTCTTC.

This clone appeared once. One junction end disagrees with the germline gene, perhaps due to a read error. Other DNA sequences in the sample encode the same CDR3. The rearrangement links TRBV18 to TRBJ1-1; 7 bases map to TRBD1. This CDR3 is built from 18 residues. From germline, CDR1 is KGHSH and CDR2 LQKENI. CDR3 sequence reads: CASSPQDIIEGANTEAFF. Here the CDR3 DNA reads TGTGCCAGCTCACCACAGGATATTATTGAGGGGGCGAACACTGAAGCTTTTTTT.

The rearrangement links TRBV18 to TRBJ2-1, with 7 bases that match TRBD1. This CDR3 region has 15 residues. Germline values: CDR1 KGHSH, CDR2 LQKENI. The J segment lost 2 bases and the V segment lost 5 bases, leaving 6 bases of the junction unmatched. The CDR3 region has the DNA TGTGCCAGCTCAACTCCAGGGGGTACCTACAATGAGCAGTTCTTC. Protein sequence: CASSTPGGTYNEQFF.

The genes are TRBV6-2 or TRBV6-3 and TRBJ1-1; TRBD1 matches 10 bases. Per germline, CDR1 MNHEY and CDR2 SVGEGT. V shed 2 bases, J shed 3 bases, and the junction held 3 bases outside the gene matches. The CDR3 loop spans 15 amino acids. The CDR3 nucleotides are TGTGCCAGCAGTTACCCGGGACAGGGGCACACTGAAGCTTTCTTT. It codes for CASSYPGQGHTEAFF.

This chain connects TRBV29-1 to TRBJ2-3; D is unclear. V was cut by 1 base and J by 5 bases, with 13 bases left in between. Per germline, CDR1 SQVTM and CDR2 ANQGSEA. The CDR3 contains 14 residues. The CDR3 region has the DNA TGCAGCGTTGAAGGCAATCCCAGGAAAGATACGCAGTATTTT. Translated, it gives CSVEGNPRKDTQYF.

As regards this clone: An end of the junction does not agree with germline; a read error may underlie this. The rearrangement links TRBV7-9 to TRBJ1-1; TRBD1 is a possible D gene (5 bases). CDR1 and CDR2 (germline): SEHNR, FQNEAQ (reference sequence). CDR3 length: 13 residues. For the CDR3, the DNA is TGTGCCAGCAGCTTATGGGGGGATGTACTTCGCCTCTTT. It codes for CASSLWGDVLRLF.

The chain recombines TRBV5-1 with TRBJ2-5, with TRBD1 matching 8 bases. Germline V gene sequence: CDR1 SGHRS, CDR2 YFSETQ. This CDR3 is built from 15 residues. V lost 3 bases to trimming and J lost 8 bases; unmatched junction nucleotides: 12. CDR3 DNA: TGCGCCAGCAGCTGGTCGGACAGGGACGGAGGAACCCAGTACTTC. Its translation: CASSWSDRDGGTQYF.

This chain joins TRBV5-1 and TRBJ2-3, with D uncertain. V lost 0 bases, J lost 0 bases, and 8 bases lay in between. The germline V gene encodes CDR1 SGHRS and CDR2 YFSETQ. CDR3 length: 15 amino acids. The CDR3 bases are TGCGCCAGCAGCTTGGAACATCCAAGCACAGATACGCAGTATTTT. Its protein is CASSLEHPSTDTQYF. The whole variable domain, filled in from reference TRBV5-1 and TRBJ2-3, reads KAGVTQTPRYLIKTRGQQVTLSCSPISGHRSVSWYQQTPGQGLQFLFEYFSETQRNKGNFPGRFSGRQFSNSRSEMNVSTLELGDSALYLCASSLEHPSTDTQYFGPGTRLTVL.

The V and J genes are TRBV7-9 and TRBJ2-2, with D possibly TRBD1 on 5 matching bases. The V end was cut by 4 bases, the J end by 7 bases, with 10 bases between. Germline CDR1 SEHNR, CDR2 FQNEAQ (reference sequence). There are 13 residues in the CDR3. In DNA, the CDR3 is TGTGCCAGCAGCTCAGGGATTCACGGGGAGCTGTTTTTT. Amino acids: CASSSGIHGELFF.

This clone has a handful of counts. The genes are TRBV19 and TRBJ1-1; D remains ambiguous. The CDR3 contains 13 residues. Looked up from germline, CDR1 is LNHDA and CDR2 is SQIVND (reference sequence). Trimming took off 3 bases at V and 3 bases at J, with 8 bases between the two ends. CDR3 sequence reads: CASSITAYTEAFF. CDR3 DNA sequence: TGTGCCAGTAGTATCACGGCGTACACTGAAGCTTTCTTT. Looking up the rest from reference TRBV19 and TRBJ1-1 gives the full variable domain: DGGITQSPKYLFRKEGQNVTLSCEQNLNHDAMYWYRQDPGQGLRLIYYSQIVNDFQKGDIAEGYSVSREKKESFPLTVTSAQKNPTAFYLCASSITAYTEAFFGQGTRLTVV.

The V and J genes are TRBV3-1 (or the pseudogene TRBV3-2) and TRBJ1-2; the match to TRBD1 covers 8 bases. This CDR3 is 15 amino acids long. The V segment lost 3 bases and the J segment 6 bases; nucleotides outside the gene matches: 9. Germline V gene data show CDR1 as LGHDT and CDR2 as YNNKEL (reference sequence). DNA of the CDR3: TGTGCCAGCAGCCAGGGGACAGGCTTGCTCGATGGCTACACCTTC. Its translation: CASSQGTGLLDGYTF.

The chain uses TRBV7-3 and TRBJ2-5; 9 bases fit TRBD2. V trimming: 5 bases; J trimming: 2 bases; junction bases outside the gene matches: 3. Germline CDR1 and CDR2: SGHTA and FQGTGA. The CDR3 runs 14 residues. The CDR3 DNA reads as TGTGCCAGCAGCCCGGGACTAGCTCAAGAGACCCAGTACTTC. Its translation: CASSPGLAQETQYF.

The gene calls are TRBV5-6 and TRBJ2-3; TRBD2 might be the D (6 bases). CDR1 SGHDT and CDR2 YYEEEE come from the germline V gene. Trimming took 4 bases from V and 0 from J, leaving 12 bases between them. The CDR3 spans 15 residues. The CDR3 sequence is CASSGVAVSTDTQYF. In DNA, the CDR3 is TGTGCCAGCAGCGGGGTAGCGGTTAGCACAGATACGCAGTATTTT.

The rearrangement links TRBV6-5 to TRBJ1-2, with D uncertain. Germline CDR1 MNHEY, CDR2 SVGAGI. The CDR3 covers 13 residues. V lost 10 bases, J lost 3 bases, and 15 bases lay in between. CDR3 nucleotides: TGTGCCACCATGGGGTTACCCTACTATGGCTACACCTTC. Translation gives CATMGLPYYGYTF.

This clone was found once. V and J are TRBV5-1 and TRBJ2-3; D may be TRBD2 (6 bases). The CDR3 spans 16 residues. The germline V and J ends were trimmed by 0 bases and 0 bases, with 11 bases remaining between them. Per germline, CDR1 SGHRS and CDR2 YFSETQ. The CDR3: CASSLDGRVSTDTQYF. The CDR3 DNA sequence: TGCGCCAGCAGCTTGGACGGGAGAGTGAGCACAGATACGCAGTATTTT. The full variable domain, with the rest looked up from reference TRBV5-1 and TRBJ2-3, is KAGVTQTPRYLIKTRGQQVTLSCSPISGHRSVSWYQQTPGQGLQFLFEYFSETQRNKGNFPGRFSGRQFSNSRSEMNVSTLELGDSALYLCASSLDGRVSTDTQYFGPGTRLTVL.

This rearrangement joins TRBV29-1 to TRBJ1-1; D unclear. Trimming left V 4 bases short and J 4 bases short, with 7 bases between. CDR1 SQVTM and CDR2 ANQGSEA come from the germline V gene. There are 11 residues in the CDR3. For the CDR3, the DNA is TGCAGCGTTGTTCCTAGCACTGAAGCTTTCTTT. Its translation is CSVVPSTEAFF.

This rearrangement joins TRBV6-2 or TRBV6-3 to TRBJ1-5; a possible D gene is TRBD1 (6 bases). Trimming cost V 2 bases and J 6 bases, with 11 bases left between them. CDR3 length: 14 residues. Germline V gene sequence: CDR1 MNHEY, CDR2 SVGEGT. The CDR3 loop is CASSYSGGGQPQHF. The CDR3 DNA sequence: TGTGCCAGCAGTTACAGCGGGGGCGGTCAGCCCCAGCATTTT.

The V and J genes are TRBV7-6 and TRBJ2-7, with 8 bases identical to TRBD2. The length of the CDR3 is 15 residues. Germline values: CDR1 SGHVS, CDR2 FNYEAQ. V shed 1 base, J shed 4 bases, and the junction held 6 bases outside the gene matches. DNA for the CDR3: TGTGCCAGCAGCTTAGGAGCGGGGGTCTTGTACGAGCAGTACTTC. This translates into CASSLGAGVLYEQYF.

This rearrangement joins TRBV6-6 to TRBJ2-1, with 12 bases matching TRBD1. The CDR3 has 16 amino acids. Germline CDR1 reads MNHNY; CDR2 reads SVGAGI (reference sequence). After removal of 7 bases from V and 7 bases from J, the junction contained 11 bases not matched to a gene. The CDR3 loop reads CASTKRAGQGANEQFF. The CDR3, as DNA: TGTGCCAGCACCAAACGAGCGGGACAGGGGGCGAATGAGCAGTTCTTC.

The chain has TRBV27 and TRBJ2-2, with D unresolved. Germline CDR1 MNHEY, CDR2 SMNVEV (reference sequence). V lost 7 bases and J 1 base, leaving 19 bases between the germline ends. This CDR3 region has 17 residues. CDR3 sequence (DNA): TGTGCCAGCACGACGGGCCACATCCCCTGGAACACCGGGGAGCTGTTTTTT. Amino acid sequence: CASTTGHIPWNTGELFF.

This clone was detected once. The chain couples TRBV6-5 to TRBJ2-1; 10 nucleotides line up with TRBD1. In germline, CDR1 is MNHEY, CDR2 SVGAGI. V lost 6 bases and J lost 8; bases outside the gene matches: 4. This CDR3 spans 13 amino acids. CDR3 sequence (DNA): TGTGCCAGCAGAAGACAGGGGGCGGATGAGCAGTTCTTC. This encodes CASRRQGADEQFF.

The V and J genes are TRBV7-9 and TRBJ2-5; D is uncertain. Germline V gene sequence: CDR1 SEHNR, CDR2 FQNEAQ (reference sequence). The CDR3 runs 14 residues. Trimming took off 5 bases at V and 5 bases at J, with 15 bases between the two ends. In DNA form, the CDR3 reads TGTGCCAGCAGCCCACGCGCAGGTCGGGAGACCCAGTACTTC. Amino acid sequence: CASSPRAGRETQYF.

This chain connects TRBV9 to TRBJ1-2; D unresolved. Germline CDR1 reads SGDLS; CDR2 reads YYNGEE. With 0 bases removed from V and 4 bases from J, the gap between germline ends came to 10 bases. The CDR3 contains 14 residues. CDR3 amino acids: CASSVAMFPYGYTF. CDR3 DNA sequence: TGTGCCAGCAGCGTAGCGATGTTCCCCTATGGCTACACCTTC.

A few counts support this clone. V gene TRBV19 combines with J gene TRBJ1-3; a possible D gene is TRBD1 (5 bases). V gave up 1 base and J gave up 5 bases, with 9 bases separating them. The germline V gene has CDR1 LNHDA and CDR2 SQIVND (reference sequence). The CDR3 runs 14 residues. The CDR3 DNA reads TGTGCCAGTAGTATAGGCCAGGGAAGAAACACCATATATTTT. Protein sequence: CASSIGQGRNTIYF.

The chain carries TRBV14 and TRBJ2-2, with D perhaps TRBD1 or TRBD2 (5 bases each). The germline V gene encodes CDR1 SGHDN and CDR2 FVKESK. Between the trimmed V and J ends, which lost 1 base and 3 bases, there was a span of 12 bases. The CDR3 loop spans 16 amino acids. The CDR3 bases are TGTGCCAGCAGCCAAGTCGGGGCCCCCTACACCGGGGAGCTGTTTTTT. Encoded protein: CASSQVGAPYTGELFF.

The chain has TRBV6-5 and TRBJ1-2; 11 nucleotides agree with TRBD1. With V trimmed by 8 bases and J by 8 bases, 10 bases remained unmatched. CDR1 and CDR2 from the germline V gene are MNHEY and SVGAGI. This CDR3 region has 14 residues. CDR3 in amino acids: CASEPGQGVAGYTF. CDR3 bases: TGTGCCAGCGAACCGGGACAGGGGGTAGCCGGCTACACCTTC.

The chain joins TRBV5-4 to TRBJ1-2; D unresolved. Germline values: CDR1 SGHNT, CDR2 YYREEE (reference sequence). The V end lost 4 bases, the J end lost 4 bases, and 11 bases lay between the germline ends. There are 13 residues in the CDR3. The CDR3 sequence: CASSQDGLYGYTF. The CDR3 nucleotides are TGTGCCAGCAGCCAGGACGGGCTCTATGGCTACACCTTC.